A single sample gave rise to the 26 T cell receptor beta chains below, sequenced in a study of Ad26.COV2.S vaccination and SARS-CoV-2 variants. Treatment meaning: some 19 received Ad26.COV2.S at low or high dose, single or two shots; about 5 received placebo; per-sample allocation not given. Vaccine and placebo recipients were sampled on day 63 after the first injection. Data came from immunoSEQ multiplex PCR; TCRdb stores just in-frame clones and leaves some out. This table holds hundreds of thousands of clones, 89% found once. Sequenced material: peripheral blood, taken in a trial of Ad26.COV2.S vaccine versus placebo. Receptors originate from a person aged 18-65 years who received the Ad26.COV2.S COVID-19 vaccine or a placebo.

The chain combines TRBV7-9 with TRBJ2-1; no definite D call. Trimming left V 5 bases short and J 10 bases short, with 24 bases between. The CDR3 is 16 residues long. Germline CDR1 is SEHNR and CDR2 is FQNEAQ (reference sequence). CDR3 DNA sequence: TGTGCCAGCAGCCTCGACGGTCTCCAGATCTCCGGGGAGCAGTTCTTC. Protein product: CASSLDGLQISGEQFF.

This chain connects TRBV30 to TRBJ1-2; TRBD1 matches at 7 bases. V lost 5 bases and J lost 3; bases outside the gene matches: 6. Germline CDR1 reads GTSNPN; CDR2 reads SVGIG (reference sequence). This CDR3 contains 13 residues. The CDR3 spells CAWYRDSHYGYTF. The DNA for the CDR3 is TGTGCCTGGTACCGGGACAGTCACTATGGCTACACCTTC. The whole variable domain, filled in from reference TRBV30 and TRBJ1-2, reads SQTIHQWPATLVQPVGSPLSLECTVEGTSNPNLYWYRQAAGRGLQLLFYSVGIGQISSEVPQNLSASRPQDRQFILSSKKLLLSDSGFYLCAWYRDSHYGYTFGSGTRLTVV.

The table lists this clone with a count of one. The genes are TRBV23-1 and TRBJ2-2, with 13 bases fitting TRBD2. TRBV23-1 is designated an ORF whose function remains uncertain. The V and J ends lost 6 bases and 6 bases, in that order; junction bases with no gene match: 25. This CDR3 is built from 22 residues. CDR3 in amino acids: CASRLPLSGRTSGRCSAGELFF. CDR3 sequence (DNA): TGCGCCAGCAGACTTCCCCTTTCTGGAAGGACTAGCGGGAGATGTAGTGCCGGGGAGCTGTTTTTT.

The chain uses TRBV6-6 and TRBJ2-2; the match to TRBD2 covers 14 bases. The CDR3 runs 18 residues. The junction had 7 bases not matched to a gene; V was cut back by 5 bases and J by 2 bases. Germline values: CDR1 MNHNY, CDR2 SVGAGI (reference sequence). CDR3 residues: CASSPRLAGGLNTGELFF. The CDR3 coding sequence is TGTGCCAGCAGTCCCCGACTAGCGGGGGGGCTAAACACCGGGGAGCTGTTTTTT.

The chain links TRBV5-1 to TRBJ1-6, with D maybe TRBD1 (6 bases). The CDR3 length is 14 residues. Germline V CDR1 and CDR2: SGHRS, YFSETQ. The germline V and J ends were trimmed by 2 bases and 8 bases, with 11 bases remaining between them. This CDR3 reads CASSFSGEDSPLHF. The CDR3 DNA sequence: TGCGCCAGCAGCTTCTCAGGGGAGGATTCACCCCTCCACTTT.

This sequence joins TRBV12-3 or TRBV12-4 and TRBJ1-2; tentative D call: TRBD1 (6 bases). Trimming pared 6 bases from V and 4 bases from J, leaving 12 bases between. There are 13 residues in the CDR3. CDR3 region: CASSTDRPYGYTF. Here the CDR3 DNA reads TGTGCCAGCAGCACCGACAGGCCCTATGGCTACACCTTC.

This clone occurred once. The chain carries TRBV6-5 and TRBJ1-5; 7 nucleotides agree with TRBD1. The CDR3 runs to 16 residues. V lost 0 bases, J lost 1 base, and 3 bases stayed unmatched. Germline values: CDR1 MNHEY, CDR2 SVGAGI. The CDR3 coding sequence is TGTGCCAGCAGTTACTCCCCGACAGGGAGCAATCAGCCCCAGCATTTT. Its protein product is CASSYSPTGSNQPQHF.

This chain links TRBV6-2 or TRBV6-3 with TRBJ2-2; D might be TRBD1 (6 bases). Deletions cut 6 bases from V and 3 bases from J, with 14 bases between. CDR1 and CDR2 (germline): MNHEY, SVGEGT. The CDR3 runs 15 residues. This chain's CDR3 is CASSNRQVDTGELFF. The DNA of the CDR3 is TGTGCCAGCAGCAACAGACAGGTGGACACCGGGGAGCTGTTTTTT.

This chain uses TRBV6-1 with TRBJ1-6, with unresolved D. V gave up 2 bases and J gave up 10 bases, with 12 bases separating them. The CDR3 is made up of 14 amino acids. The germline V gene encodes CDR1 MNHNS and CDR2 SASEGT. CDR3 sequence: CASSEIGKGSPLHF. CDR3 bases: TGTGCCAGCAGTGAAATAGGGAAGGGCTCACCCCTCCACTTT.

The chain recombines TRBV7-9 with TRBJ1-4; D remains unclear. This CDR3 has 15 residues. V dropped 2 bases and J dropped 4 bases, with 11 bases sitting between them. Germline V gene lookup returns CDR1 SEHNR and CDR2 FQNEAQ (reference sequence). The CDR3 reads CASSLWSEGNEKLFF. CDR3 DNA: TGTGCCAGCAGCTTATGGTCCGAGGGTAATGAAAAACTGTTTTTT. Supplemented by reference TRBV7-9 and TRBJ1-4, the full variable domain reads DTGVSQNPRHKITKRGQNVTFRCDPISEHNRLYWYRQTLGQGPEFLTYFQNEAQLEKSRLLSDRFSAERPKGSFSTLEIQRTEQGDSAMYLCASSLWSEGNEKLFFGSGTQLSVL.

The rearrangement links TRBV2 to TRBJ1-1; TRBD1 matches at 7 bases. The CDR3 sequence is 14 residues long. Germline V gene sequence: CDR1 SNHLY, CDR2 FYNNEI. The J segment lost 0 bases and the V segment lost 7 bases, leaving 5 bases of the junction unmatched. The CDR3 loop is CASTRQGMNTEAFF. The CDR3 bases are TGTGCCAGCACCAGACAGGGTATGAACACTGAAGCTTTCTTT.

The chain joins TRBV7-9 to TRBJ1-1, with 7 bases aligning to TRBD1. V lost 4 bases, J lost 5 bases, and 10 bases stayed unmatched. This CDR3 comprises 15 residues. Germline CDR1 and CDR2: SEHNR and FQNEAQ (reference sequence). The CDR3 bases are TGTGCCAGCAGCTATGAACAGGGGAAGGGAACTGAAGCTTTCTTT. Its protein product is CASSYEQGKGTEAFF.

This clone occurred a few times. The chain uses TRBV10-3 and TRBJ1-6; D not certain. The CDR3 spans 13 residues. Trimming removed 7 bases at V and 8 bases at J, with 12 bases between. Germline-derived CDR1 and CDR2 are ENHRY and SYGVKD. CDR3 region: CAIMARGDSPLHF. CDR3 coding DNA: TGTGCCATCATGGCCCGGGGTGATTCACCCCTCCACTTT.

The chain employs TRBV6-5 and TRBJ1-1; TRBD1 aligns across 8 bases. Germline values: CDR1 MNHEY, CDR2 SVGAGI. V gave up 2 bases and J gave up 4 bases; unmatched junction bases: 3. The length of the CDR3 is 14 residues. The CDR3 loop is CASSYAQGGTEAFF. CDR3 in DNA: TGTGCCAGCAGTTACGCACAGGGGGGCACTGAAGCTTTCTTT.

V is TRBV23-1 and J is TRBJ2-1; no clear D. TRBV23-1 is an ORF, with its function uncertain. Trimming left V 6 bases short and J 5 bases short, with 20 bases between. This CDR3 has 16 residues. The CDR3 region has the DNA TGCGCCAGCAGCCAAAACGGGCCTCTGAGCGACAATGAGCAGTTCTTC. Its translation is CASSQNGPLSDNEQFF.

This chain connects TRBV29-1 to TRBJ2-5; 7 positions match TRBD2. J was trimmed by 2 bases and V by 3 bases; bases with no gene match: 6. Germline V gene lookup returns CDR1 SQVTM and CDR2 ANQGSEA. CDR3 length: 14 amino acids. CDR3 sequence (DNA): TGCAGCGTTGAGCGGTCGGGGGGACAAGAGACCCAGTACTTC. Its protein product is CSVERSGGQETQYF.

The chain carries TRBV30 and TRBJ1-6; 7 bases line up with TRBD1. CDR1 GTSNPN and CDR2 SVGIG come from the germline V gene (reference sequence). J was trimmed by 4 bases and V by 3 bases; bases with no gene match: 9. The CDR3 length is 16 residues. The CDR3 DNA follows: TGTGCCTGGAGGGAAGGGGGCAGGGAATATAATTCACCCCTCCACTTT. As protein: CAWREGGREYNSPLHF.

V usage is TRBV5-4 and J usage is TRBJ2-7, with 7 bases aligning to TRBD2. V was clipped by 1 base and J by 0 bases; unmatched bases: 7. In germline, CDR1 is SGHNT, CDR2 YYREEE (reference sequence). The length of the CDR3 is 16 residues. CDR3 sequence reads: CASSLNLGGNSYEQYF. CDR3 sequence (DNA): TGTGCCAGCAGCTTGAACCTGGGGGGGAACTCCTACGAGCAGTACTTC.

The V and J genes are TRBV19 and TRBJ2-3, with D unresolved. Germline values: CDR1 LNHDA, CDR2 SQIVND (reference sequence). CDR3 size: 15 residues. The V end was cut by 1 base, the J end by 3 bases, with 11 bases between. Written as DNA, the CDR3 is TGTGCCAGTAGTATAGTGGCGCTTGGGACAGATACGCAGTATTTT. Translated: CASSIVALGTDTQYF.

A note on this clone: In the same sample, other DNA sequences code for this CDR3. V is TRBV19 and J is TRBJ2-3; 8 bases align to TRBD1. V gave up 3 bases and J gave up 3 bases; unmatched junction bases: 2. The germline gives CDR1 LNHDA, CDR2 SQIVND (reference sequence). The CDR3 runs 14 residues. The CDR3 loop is CASSIGQGTDTQYF. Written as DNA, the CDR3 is TGTGCCAGTAGTATCGGACAGGGAACAGATACGCAGTATTTT. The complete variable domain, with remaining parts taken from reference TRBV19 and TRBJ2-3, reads DGGITQSPKYLFRKEGQNVTLSCEQNLNHDAMYWYRQDPGQGLRLIYYSQIVNDFQKGDIAEGYSVSREKKESFPLTVTSAQKNPTAFYLCASSIGQGTDTQYFGPGTRLTVL.

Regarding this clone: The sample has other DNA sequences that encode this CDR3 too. The CDR3 loop is CASSLKYEQYF. CDR3 nucleotides: TGTGCCAGCAGCCTAAAATACGAGCAGTACTTC. The genes are TRBV5-6 and TRBJ2-7; D is undetermined. Germline assignment: CDR1 SGHDT and CDR2 YYEEEE. The CDR3 consists of 11 residues. V shed 4 bases and J shed 4 bases, with 6 bases lying between them. The whole variable domain, remainder taken from reference TRBV5-6 and TRBJ2-7, is DAGVTQSPTHLIKTRGQQVTLRCSPKSGHDTVSWYQQALGQGPQFIFQYYEEEERQRGNFPDRFSGHQFPNYSSELNVNALLLGDSALYLCASSLKYEQYFGPGTRLTVT.

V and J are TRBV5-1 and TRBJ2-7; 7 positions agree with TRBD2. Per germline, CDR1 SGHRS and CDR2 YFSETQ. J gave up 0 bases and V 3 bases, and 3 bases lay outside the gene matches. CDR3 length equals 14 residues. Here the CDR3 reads CASSWTRSSYEQYF. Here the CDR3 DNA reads TGCGCCAGCAGCTGGACTAGGAGCTCCTACGAGCAGTACTTC.

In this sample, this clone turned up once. DNA for the CDR3: TGTGCCACCAGCAGAGAGGGGAGCTCCGAGACCCAGTACTTC. Protein: CATSREGSSETQYF. V usage is TRBV15 and J usage is TRBJ2-5, with a weak D call TRBD2 (5 bases). Trimming shortened V by 0 bases and J by 5 bases, and 10 bases separated the two germline ends. Germline V CDR1 and CDR2: LNHNV, YYDKDF (reference sequence). The CDR3 totals 14 residues. Together with reference TRBV15 and TRBJ2-5, the CDR3 gives the full variable domain: DAMVIQNPRYQVTQFGKPVTLSCSQTLNHNVMYWYQQKSSQAPKLLFHYYDKDFNNEADTPDNFQSRRPNTSFCFLDIRSPGLGDTAMYLCATSREGSSETQYFGPGTRLLVL.

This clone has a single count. The CDR3 region is CATSDLKGLDTGELFF. In DNA form, the CDR3 reads TGTGCCACCAGTGATTTAAAGGGGTTAGACACCGGGGAGCTGTTTTTT. The J gene is TRBJ2-2, the V gene TRBV24-1; a weak D match, TRBD1 (5 bases). CDR3 length: 16 amino acids. V lost 1 base to trimming and J lost 3 bases, with 11 bases between them. CDR1 is KGHDR and CDR2 is SFDVKD in the germline V gene.

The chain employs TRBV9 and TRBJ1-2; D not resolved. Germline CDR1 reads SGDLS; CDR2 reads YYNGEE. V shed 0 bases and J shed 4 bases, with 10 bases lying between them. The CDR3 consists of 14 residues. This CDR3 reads CASSVESGRYGYTF. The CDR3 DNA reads TGTGCCAGCAGCGTAGAGTCAGGACGCTATGGCTACACCTTC.

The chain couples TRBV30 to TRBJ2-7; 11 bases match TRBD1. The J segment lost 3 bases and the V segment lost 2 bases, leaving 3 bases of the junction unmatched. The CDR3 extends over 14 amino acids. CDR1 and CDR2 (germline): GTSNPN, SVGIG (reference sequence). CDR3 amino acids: CAWSYGTGGYEQYF. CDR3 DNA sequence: TGTGCCTGGAGTTACGGGACAGGGGGCTACGAGCAGTACTTC.